The T cell receptor beta chain under discussion was sequenced for a study of blood T cell repertoires in COVID-19. Study as a whole: The United States, Italy and Spain supplied acute and convalescent COVID-19 samples. T cells, B-cell-depleted T cells, or PBMCs supplied cDNA or gDNA.

The CDR3 covers 13 residues. The germline V gene encodes CDR1 SGHTA and CDR2 FQGNSA. Trimming took 5 bases from V and 4 from J, leaving 10 bases between them. Patients in Seattle were enrolled during active infection, then followed longitudinally. Original data processing: From reference gene primer amplification, estimates of nucleated cell counts were derived. Clones were read by immunoSEQ multiplex PCR, and TCRdb kept only the in-frame ones, dropping some. That table furnishes V, J and clone size, whereas the DNA furnished D and trimming. The sample carries over 200,000 clones, roughly nine tenths recorded once.

The material sequenced was peripheral blood. The gene calls are TRBV7-2 and TRBJ2-3, with D hard to call. The receptor comes from a man in his sixties with COVID-19, enrolled during active disease. The CDR3 sequence: CASSPQVPDTQYF. For the CDR3, the DNA is TGTGCCAGCAGCCCTCAGGTCCCAGATACGCAGTATTTT.